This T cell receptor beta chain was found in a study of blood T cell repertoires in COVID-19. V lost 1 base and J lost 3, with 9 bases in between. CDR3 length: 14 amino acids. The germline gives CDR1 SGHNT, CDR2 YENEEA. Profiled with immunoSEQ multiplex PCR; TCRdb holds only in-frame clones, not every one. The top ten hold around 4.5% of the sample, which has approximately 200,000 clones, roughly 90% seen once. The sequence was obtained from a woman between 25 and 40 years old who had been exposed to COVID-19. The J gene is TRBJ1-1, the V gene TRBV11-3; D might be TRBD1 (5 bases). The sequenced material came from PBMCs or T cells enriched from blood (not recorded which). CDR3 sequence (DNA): TGTGCCAGCAGCTTAGGACAGTGGGACACTGAAGCTTTCTTT. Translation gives CASSLGQWDTEAFF.